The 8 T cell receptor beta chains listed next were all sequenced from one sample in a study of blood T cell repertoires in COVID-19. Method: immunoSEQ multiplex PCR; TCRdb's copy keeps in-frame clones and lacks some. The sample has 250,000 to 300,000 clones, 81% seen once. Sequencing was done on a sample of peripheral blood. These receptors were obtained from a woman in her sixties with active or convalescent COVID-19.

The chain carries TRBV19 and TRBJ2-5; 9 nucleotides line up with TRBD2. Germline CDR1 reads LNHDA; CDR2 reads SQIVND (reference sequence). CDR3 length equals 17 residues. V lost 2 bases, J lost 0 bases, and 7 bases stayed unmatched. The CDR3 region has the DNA TGTGCCAGTAGTATAAGGGGGACTAGCTTGTACCAAGAGACCCAGTACTTC. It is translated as CASSIRGTSLYQETQYF.

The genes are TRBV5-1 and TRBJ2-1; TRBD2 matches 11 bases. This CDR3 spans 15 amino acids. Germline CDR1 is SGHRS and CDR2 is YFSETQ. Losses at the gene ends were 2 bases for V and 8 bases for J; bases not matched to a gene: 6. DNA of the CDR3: TGCGCCAGCAGCTTTAGCGGGGGGGCGCAATATGAGCAGTTCTTC. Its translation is CASSFSGGAQYEQFF.

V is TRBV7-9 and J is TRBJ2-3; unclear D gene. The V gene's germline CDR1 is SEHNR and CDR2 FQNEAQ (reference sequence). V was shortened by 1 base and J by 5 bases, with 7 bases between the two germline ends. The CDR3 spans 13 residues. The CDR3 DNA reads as TGTGCCAGCAGCTTAGGTAGGAGAGATACGCAGTATTTT. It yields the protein CASSLGRRDTQYF.

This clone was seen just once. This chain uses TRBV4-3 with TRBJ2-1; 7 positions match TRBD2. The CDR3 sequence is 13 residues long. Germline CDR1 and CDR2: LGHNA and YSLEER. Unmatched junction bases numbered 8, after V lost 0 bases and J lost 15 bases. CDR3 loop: CASSQDVGGYLFF. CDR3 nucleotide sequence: TGCGCCAGCAGCCAAGATGTCGGGGGGTATTTGTTCTTC.

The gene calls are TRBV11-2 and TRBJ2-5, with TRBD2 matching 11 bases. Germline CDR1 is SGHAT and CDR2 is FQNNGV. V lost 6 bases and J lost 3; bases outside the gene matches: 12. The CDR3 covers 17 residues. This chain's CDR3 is CASREEVPGLAEETQYF. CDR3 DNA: TGTGCCAGCAGAGAAGAGGTCCCGGGACTAGCGGAAGAGACCCAGTACTTC.

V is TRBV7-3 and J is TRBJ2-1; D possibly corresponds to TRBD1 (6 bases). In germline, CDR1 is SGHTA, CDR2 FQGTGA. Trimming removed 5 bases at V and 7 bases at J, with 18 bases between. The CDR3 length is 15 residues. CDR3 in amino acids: CASSLTGTRNNEQFF. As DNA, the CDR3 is TGTGCCAGCAGCCTCACGGGGACAAGGAATAATGAGCAGTTCTTC.

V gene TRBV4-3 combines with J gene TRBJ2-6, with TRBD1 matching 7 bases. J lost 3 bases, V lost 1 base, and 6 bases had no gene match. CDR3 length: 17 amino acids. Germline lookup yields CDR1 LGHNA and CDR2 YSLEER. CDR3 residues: CASSQAQRGRGANVLTF. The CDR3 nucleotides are TGCGCCAGCAGCCAAGCGCAAAGGGGGCGTGGGGCCAACGTCCTGACTTTC.

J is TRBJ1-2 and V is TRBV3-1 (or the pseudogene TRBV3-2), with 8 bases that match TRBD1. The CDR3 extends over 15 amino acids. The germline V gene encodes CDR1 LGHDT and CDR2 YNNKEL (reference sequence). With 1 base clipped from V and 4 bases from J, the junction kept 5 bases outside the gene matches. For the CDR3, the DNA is TGTGCCAGCAGCCAAGGCCCAGGGGGCGCCTATGGCTACACCTTC. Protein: CASSQGPGGAYGYTF.